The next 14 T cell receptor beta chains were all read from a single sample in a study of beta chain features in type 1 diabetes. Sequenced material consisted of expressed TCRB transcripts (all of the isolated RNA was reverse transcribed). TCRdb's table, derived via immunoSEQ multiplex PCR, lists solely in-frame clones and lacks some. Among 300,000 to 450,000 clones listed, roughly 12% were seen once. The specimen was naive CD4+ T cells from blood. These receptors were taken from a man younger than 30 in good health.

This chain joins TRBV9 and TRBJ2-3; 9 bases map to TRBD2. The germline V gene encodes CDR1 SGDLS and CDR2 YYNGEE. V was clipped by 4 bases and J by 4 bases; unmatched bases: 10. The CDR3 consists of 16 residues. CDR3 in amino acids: CASSFGLASAADTQYF. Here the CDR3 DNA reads TGTGCCAGCAGCTTTGGACTAGCGTCTGCGGCAGATACGCAGTATTTT.

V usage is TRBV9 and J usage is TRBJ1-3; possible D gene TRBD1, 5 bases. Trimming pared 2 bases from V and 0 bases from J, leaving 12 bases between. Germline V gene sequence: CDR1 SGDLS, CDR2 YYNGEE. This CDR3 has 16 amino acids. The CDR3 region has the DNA TGTGCCAGCAGCGTGCAAACAGGAGTCTCTGGAAACACCATATATTTT. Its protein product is CASSVQTGVSGNTIYF.

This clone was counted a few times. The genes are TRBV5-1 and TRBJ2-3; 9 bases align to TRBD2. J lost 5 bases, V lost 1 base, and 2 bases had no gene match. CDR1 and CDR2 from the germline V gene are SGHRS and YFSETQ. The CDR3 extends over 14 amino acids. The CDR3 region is CASSLSAGGDTQYF. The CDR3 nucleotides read TGCGCCAGCAGCTTGTCAGCGGGGGGAGATACGCAGTATTTT.

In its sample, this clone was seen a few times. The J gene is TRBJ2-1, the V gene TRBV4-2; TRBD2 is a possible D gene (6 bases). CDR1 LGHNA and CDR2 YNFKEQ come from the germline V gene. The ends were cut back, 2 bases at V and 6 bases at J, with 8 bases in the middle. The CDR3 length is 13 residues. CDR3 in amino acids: CASSQLATNEQFF. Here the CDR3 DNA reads TGTGCCAGCAGCCAACTAGCGACCAATGAGCAGTTCTTC.

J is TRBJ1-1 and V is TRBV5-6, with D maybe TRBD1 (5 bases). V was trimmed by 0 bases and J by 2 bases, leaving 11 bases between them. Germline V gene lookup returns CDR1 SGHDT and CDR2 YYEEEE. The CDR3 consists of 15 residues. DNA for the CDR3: TGTGCCAGCAGCTTGGGAGTTGGGACTAACACTGAAGCTTTCTTT. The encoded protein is CASSLGVGTNTEAFF. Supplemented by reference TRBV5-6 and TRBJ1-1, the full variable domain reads DAGVTQSPTHLIKTRGQQVTLRCSPKSGHDTVSWYQQALGQGPQFIFQYYEEEERQRGNFPDRFSGHQFPNYSSELNVNALLLGDSALYLCASSLGVGTNTEAFFGQGTRLTVV.

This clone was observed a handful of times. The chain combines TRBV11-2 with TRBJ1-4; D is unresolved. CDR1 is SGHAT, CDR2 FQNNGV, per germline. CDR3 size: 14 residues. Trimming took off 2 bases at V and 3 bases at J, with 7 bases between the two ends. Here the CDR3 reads CASSLFRSNEKLFF. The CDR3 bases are TGTGCCAGCAGCTTATTCAGGTCTAATGAAAAACTGTTTTTT. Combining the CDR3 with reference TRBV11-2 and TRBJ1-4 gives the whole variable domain EAGVAQSPRYKIIEKRQSVAFWCNPISGHATLYWYQQILGQGPKLLIQFQNNGVVDDSQLPKDRFSAERLKGVDSTLKIQPAKLEDSAVYLCASSLFRSNEKLFFGSGTQLSVL.

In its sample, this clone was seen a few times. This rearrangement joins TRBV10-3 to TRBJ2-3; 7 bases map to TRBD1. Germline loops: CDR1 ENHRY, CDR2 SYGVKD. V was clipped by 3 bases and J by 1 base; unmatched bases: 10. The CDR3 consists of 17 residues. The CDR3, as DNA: TGTGCCATCAGTGAACCCTCCCGGACAGGCCGCACAGATACGCAGTATTTT. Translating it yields CAISEPSRTGRTDTQYF.

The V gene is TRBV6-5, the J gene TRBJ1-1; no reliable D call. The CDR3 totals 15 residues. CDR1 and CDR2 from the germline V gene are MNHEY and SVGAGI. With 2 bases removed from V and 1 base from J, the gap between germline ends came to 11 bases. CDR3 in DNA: TGTGCCAGCAGTTACGTCCCGGGAGAGAACACTGAAGCTTTCTTT. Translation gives CASSYVPGENTEAFF.

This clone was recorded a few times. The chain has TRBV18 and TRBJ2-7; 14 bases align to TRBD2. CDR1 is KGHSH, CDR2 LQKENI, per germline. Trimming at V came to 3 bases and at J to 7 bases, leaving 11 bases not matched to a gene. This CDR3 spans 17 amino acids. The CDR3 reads CASSPEPPGLAGVEQYF. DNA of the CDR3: TGTGCCAGCTCACCCGAGCCTCCGGGACTAGCGGGAGTTGAGCAGTACTTC.

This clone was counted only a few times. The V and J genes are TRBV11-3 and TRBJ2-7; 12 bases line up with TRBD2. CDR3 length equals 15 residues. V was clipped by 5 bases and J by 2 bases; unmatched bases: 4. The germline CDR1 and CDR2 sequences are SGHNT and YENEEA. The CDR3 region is CASSRGLAGTYEQYF. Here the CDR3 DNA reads TGTGCCAGCAGCCGCGGACTAGCGGGAACCTACGAGCAGTACTTC. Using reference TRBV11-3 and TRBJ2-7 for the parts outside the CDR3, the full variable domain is EAGVVQSPRYKIIEKKQPVAFWCNPISGHNTLYWYLQNLGQGPELLIRYENEEAVDDSQLPKDRFSAERLKGVDSTLKIQPAELGDSAVYLCASSRGLAGTYEQYFGPGTRLTVT.

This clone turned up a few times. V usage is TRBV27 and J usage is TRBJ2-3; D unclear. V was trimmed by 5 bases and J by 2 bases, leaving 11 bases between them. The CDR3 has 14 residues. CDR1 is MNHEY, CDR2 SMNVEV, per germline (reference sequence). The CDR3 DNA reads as TGTGCCAGCAGTCCCTCCCGTAACACAGATACGCAGTATTTT. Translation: CASSPSRNTDTQYF.

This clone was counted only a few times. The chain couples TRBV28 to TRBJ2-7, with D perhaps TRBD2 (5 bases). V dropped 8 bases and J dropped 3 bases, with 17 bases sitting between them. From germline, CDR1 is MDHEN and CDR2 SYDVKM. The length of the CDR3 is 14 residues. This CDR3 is CASQFPGKGYEQYF. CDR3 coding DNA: TGTGCCAGCCAGTTTCCGGGGAAAGGCTACGAGCAGTACTTC. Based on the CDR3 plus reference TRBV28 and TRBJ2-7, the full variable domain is DVKVTQSSRYLVKRTGEKVFLECVQDMDHENMFWYRQDPGLGLRLIYFSYDVKMKEKGDIPEGYSVSREKKERFSLILESASTNQTSMYLCASQFPGKGYEQYFGPGTRLTVT.

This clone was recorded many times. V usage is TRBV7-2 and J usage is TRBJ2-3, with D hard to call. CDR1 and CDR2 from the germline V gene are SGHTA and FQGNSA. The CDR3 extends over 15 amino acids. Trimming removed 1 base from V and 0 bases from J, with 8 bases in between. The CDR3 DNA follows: TGTGCCAGCAGCTTAGACGGCAGGAGCACAGATACGCAGTATTTT. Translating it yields CASSLDGRSTDTQYF.

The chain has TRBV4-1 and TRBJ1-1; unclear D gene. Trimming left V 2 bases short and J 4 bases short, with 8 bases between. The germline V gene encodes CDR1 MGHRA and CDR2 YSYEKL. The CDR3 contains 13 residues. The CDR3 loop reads CASSQHPGTEAFF. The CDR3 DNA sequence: TGCGCCAGCAGCCAACACCCCGGCACTGAAGCTTTCTTT.